The present TCR beta chain was sequenced within a study of T cells in tumors after PD-1 blockade. In the study overall: Patients had no prior checkpoint blockade, systemic immunosuppressants, or anti-cancer therapy within 4 weeks.

The protocol was immunoSEQ multiplex PCR, while the TCRdb copy is restricted to in-frame clones and leaves out a portion. Counted here are some 48,000 clones, 75% to 80% occurring once; the ten biggest clones make up over 15%. V was pared by 4 bases and J by 4 bases, with 5 bases of the junction left unmatched. The CDR3 consists of 14 residues. Per germline, CDR1 SGHTS and CDR2 YDEGEE. Input was roughly 550 ng to 6,004 ng of genomic DNA from tumor or blood. This TCR was sampled from a human donor with basal cell carcinoma. This chain uses TRBV5-8 with TRBJ1-5, with 7 bases fitting TRBD1. The specimen comprised PBMCs, sampled before anti-PD-1 treatment. CDR3 in DNA: TGTGCCAGCAGCCCGGGACAGAAAAATCAGCCCCAGCATTTT. Translation: CASSPGQKNQPQHF. The full variable domain, in which reference TRBV5-8 and TRBJ1-5 provide the parts outside the CDR3, is EAGVTQSPTHLIKTRGQQATLRCSPISGHTSVYWYQQALGLGLQFLLWYDEGEERNRGNFPPRFSGRQFPNYSSELNVNALELEDSALYLCASSPGQKNQPQHFGDGTRLSIL.